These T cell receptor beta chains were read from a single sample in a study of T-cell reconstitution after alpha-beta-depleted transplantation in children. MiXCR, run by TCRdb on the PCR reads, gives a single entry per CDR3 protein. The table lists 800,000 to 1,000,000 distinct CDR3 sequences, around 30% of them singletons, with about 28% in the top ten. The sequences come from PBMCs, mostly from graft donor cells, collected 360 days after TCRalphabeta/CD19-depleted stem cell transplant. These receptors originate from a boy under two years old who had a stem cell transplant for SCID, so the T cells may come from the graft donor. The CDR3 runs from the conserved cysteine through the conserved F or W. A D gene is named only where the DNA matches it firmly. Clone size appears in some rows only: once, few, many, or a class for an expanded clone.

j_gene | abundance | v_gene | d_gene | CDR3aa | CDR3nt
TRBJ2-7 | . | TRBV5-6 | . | CASSRGLGEQYF | TGTGCCAGCAGCCGAGGACTGGGCGAGCAGTACTTC
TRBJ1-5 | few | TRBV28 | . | CASSPQDRSNQPQHF | TGTGCCAGCAGTCCCCAGGACAGAAGCAATCAGCCCCAGCATTTT
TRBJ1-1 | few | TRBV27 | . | CASRIFGGEAFF | TGTGCCAGCAGGATATTCGGGGGTGAAGCTTTCTTT
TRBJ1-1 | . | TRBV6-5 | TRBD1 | CASSSETTGRTEAFF | TGTGCCAGCAGTTCAGAAACGACAGGGAGAACTGAAGCTTTCTTT
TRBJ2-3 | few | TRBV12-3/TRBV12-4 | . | CASKLAALDTDTQYF | TGTGCCAGCAAACTGGCAGCCTTAGACACAGATACGCAGTATTTT
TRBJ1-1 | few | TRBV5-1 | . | CASSLESRNTEAFF | TGTGCCAGCAGTCTAGAATCACGGAACACTGAAGCTTTCTTT
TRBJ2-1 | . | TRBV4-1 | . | CASSQGPRYRYNEQFF | TGCGCCAGCAGCCAAGGTCCTAGATATAGGTACAATGAGCAGTTCTTC
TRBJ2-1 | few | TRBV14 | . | CASSQVRASSNEQFF | TGTGCCAGCAGCCAAGTTAGGGCTAGCTCTAATGAGCAGTTCTTC
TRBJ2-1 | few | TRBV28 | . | CASRDGGSYNEQFF | TGTGCCAGCAGGGACGGTGGCTCCTACAATGAGCAGTTCTTC
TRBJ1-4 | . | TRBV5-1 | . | CASSLTFGKLFF | TGCGCCAGCAGCTTAACTTTTGGAAAACTGTTTTTT
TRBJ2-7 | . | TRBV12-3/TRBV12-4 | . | CASTISDSYEQYF | TGTGCCAGCACCATTAGTGACTCCTACGAGCAGTACTTC